This note documents a single T cell receptor (beta chain) sequence. This clonotype was picked up many times. The antigen it binds to is not known. No quality values exist for individual bases; no much larger clone is one base distant. The data derive from a study of T cells after yellow fever vaccination (dated by TCRdb to the late 2010s). In the study overall: The SMART-Seq v4 Ultra Low Input RNA kit was used to prepare libraries from fractions with low cell numbers. To follow T-cell clones before and after primary and booster YFV17D yellow fever vaccination, bulk TCR alpha and beta repertoires were sequenced over time. The cohort comprised two healthy male donors, one aged 18 to 30 and one aged 30 to 40 years. Bulk PBMC replicates and cell subsets were isolated from blood drawn at multiple timepoints before and after both primary and secondary immunization.

The treatment or condition label here, explained by the study, means: live attenuated yellow fever vaccine strain. A standard Ficoll-Paque protocol was used to isolate PBMCs from peripheral blood. Dynabeads CD4 and CD8 positive selection kits were used to isolate the CD4 and CD8 T-cell fractions. TriZol was used to extract RNA from bulk PBMCs, from CD4 and CD8 fractions, and from dextramer-positive and dextramer-negative fractions. Synthesis of TCR cDNA relied on 5'RACE template switching, a step that introduced a universal primer site along with unique molecular identifiers. Priming for cDNA synthesis came from both the TCR alpha and TCR beta constant segments. Two PCR steps were used to amplify libraries, with sample barcodes and sequencing adapters being added in the second step. Libraries were sequenced on Illumina HiSeq 2500 (2x100 bp) or NovaSeq (2x150 bp). In the authors' own workflow: MIGEC handled demultiplexing of reads and collapsing into UMI consensus sequences, while MiXCR performed V(D)J alignment. Vaccine-responding clonotypes were defined with edgeR using replicate PBMC samples, requiring FDR below 0.01 and a log2 fold change above 5 up to day 15. CD4 or CD8 identity was assigned to each bulk clonotype according to whether the clonotype was present at higher abundance in the sequenced CD4 repertoire or the sequenced CD8 repertoire. The public sequencing data were trimmed at Q25 with fastp and processed into clonotypes with MiXCR by TCRdb, which kept only in-frame beta chains. Each CDR3 protein appears once, grouped with its most common genes and DNA. The V and J calls here are based on TCRdb, not the publication. The table for this sample lists more than 65,000 distinct CDR3 sequences; 7.3% of them were counted only once. In total, the top ten clones hold approximately 29% of the sample.

What the work shows at the level of the full study, not this receptor alone: A small fraction of clonotypes showed up in both the CD4 and CD8 compartments, probably as a result of convergent recombination. The secondary T-cell response was weaker than the primary response but faster, peaking on day 5 instead of day 15. Because the study included only two donors, the extent to which the findings can be generalized is limited. Because abundant contaminating clonotypes from the bulk population could be contained in FACS-sorted repertoires, computational filtering was required. After the booster, most of the clones that had expanded following primary vaccination were detected again (roughly 97% of CD4 and 85% to 90% of CD8), which suggests that memory was broadly maintained.

The sequences come from CD8+ T cells sorted from PBMCs, collected around 10 days after the first yellow fever vaccination. The clonotype comes from a man between 18 and 29 years old who received the YFV17D yellow fever vaccine.

The DNA reads TGCAGCGTTGGGGTGACCGGGTATGAGCAGTTCTTC. Its coded protein is CSVGVTGYEQFF. The sequence is built from TRBV29-1 and TRBJ2-1; too little of a D gene remains to name it. Including the terminal cysteine and phenylalanine, the CDR3 comprises 12 residues. Kept here is only the CDR3 DNA, which spans 36 bases and is read in frame from base 1. The V and J ends are trimmed by 4 bases and 8 bases, leaving 12 bases between them. The germline V gene sets CDR1 to SQVTM and CDR2 to ANQGSEA.